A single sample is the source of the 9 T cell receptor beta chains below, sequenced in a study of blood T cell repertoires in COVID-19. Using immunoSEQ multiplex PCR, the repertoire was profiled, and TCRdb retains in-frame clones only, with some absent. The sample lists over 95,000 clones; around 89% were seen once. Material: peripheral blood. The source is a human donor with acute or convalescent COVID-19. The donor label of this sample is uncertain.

The CDR3 DNA reads TGTGCCAGCAGCCAAGGACAGGGGGCCGCTGAAGCTTTCTTT. Its translation is CASSQGQGAAEAFF. The chain uses TRBV4-2 and TRBJ1-1; TRBD1 matches at 10 bases. V was pared by 1 base and J by 6 bases, with 2 bases of the junction left unmatched. This CDR3 spans 14 amino acids. The V gene's germline CDR1 is LGHNA and CDR2 YNFKEQ.

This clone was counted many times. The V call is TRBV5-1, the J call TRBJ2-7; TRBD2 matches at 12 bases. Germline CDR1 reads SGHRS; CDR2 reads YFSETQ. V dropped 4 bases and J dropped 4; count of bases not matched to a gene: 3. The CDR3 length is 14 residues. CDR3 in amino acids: CASSPLAGGYEQYF. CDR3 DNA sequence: TGCGCCAGCAGCCCACTAGCGGGGGGTTACGAGCAGTACTTC.

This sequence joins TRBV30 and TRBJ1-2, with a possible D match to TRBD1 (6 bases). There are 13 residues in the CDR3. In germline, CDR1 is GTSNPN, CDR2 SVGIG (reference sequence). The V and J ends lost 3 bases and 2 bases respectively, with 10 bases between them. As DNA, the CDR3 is TGTGCCTGGAGGGACCAGGGGAACTATGGCTACACCTTC. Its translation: CAWRDQGNYGYTF.

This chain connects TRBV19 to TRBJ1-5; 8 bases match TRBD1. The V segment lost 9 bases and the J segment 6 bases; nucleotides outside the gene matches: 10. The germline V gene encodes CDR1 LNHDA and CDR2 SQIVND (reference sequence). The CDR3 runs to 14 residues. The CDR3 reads CASSRQGTGQPQHF. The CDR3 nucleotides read TGTGCCAGCAGCCGACAGGGGACGGGTCAGCCCCAGCATTTT.

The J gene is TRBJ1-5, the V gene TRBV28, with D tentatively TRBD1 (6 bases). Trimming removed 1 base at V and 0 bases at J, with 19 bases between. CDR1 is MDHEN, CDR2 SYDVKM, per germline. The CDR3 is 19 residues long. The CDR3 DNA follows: TGTGCCAGCAGTTTATTCTGGGCAGGGGACTATTTTAGCAATCAGCCCCAGCATTTT. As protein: CASSLFWAGDYFSNQPQHF.

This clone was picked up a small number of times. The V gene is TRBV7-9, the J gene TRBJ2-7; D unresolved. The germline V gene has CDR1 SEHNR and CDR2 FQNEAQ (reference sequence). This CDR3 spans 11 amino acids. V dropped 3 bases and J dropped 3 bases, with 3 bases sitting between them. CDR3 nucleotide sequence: TGTGCCAGCAGCTTTCGCTACGAGCAGTACTTC. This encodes CASSFRYEQYF.

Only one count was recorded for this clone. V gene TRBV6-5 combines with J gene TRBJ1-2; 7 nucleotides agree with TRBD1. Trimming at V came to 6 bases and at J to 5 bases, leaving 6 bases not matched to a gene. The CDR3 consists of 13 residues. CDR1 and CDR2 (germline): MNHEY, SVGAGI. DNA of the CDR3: TGTGCCAGCAGGCCGACAGGGTCTTATGGCTACACCTTC. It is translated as CASRPTGSYGYTF.

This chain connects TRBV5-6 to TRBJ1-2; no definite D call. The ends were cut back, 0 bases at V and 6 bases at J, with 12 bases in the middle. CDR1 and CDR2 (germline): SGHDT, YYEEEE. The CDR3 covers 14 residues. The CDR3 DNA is TGTGCCAGCAGCTTGGTCCCCGATACTAATGGCTACACCTTC. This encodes CASSLVPDTNGYTF.

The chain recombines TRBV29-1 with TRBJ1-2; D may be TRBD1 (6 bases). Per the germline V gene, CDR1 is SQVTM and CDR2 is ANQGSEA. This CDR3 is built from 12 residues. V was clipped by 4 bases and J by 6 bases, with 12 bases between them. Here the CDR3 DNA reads TGCAGCGTTGCTAAGTACAGGGATGGCTACACCTTC. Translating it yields CSVAKYRDGYTF.